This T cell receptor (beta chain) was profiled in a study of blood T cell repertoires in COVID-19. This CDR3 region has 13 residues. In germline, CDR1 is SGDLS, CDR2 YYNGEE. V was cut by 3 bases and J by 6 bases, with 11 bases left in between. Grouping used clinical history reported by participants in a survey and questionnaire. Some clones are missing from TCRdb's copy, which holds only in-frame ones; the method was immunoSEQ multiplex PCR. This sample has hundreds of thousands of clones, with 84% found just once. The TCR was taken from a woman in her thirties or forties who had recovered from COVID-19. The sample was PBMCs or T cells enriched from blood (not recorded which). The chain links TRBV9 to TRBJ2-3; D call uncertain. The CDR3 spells CASSGSLVDTQYF. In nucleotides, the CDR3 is TGTGCCAGCAGCGGGAGCCTTGTGGATACGCAGTATTTT.